The subject of this entry is one TCR beta chain. The sample is drawn from a study of blood T cell repertoires in COVID-19. The germline V gene has CDR1 MNHEY and CDR2 SVGAGI. Deletions cut 9 bases from V and 2 bases from J, with 10 bases between. The CDR3 is 12 residues long. Assay used: immunoSEQ multiplex PCR; TCRdb lists only in-frame clones, some missing. Found here are 150,000 to 200,000 clones, approximately 85% of them singletons; the top ten hold around 10%. The chain couples TRBV6-5 to TRBJ1-1; the D gene is possibly TRBD1 (6 bases). Sample: peripheral blood. This TCR derives from a woman aged 80 or over with acute or convalescent COVID-19. CDR3 nucleotide sequence: TGTGCCAGTGGACAGTCCAACACTGAAGCTTTCTTT. It is translated as CASGQSNTEAFF.